These T cell receptor beta chains were read from a single sample in a study of spatial heterogeneity in lung cancer. TCRdb ran MiXCR on the 5' RACE reads and lists one entry per CDR3 protein. The sample contains some 44,000 distinct CDR3 sequences, approximately 15% of which appear only once. The source material was PBMCs, sampled at surgery. The origin of the receptors is a male donor with early-stage non-small cell lung cancer. Each CDR3 is given with its conserved first and last residue. D genes are given only for firm matches. Size tells how often a clone was seen (once, few, many) or the class of an expanded clone, and some rows leave it out.

clone_size: .
v_call: TRBV19
j_call: TRBJ2-1
d_call: TRBD2
cdr3_aa: CASSPSLSSGRNEQFF
cdr3_nt: TGTGCCAGTAGTCCATCTCTATCTAGCGGGAGGAATGAGCAGTTCTTC

clone_size: few
v_call: TRBV7-6
j_call: TRBJ1-2
d_call: TRBD1
cdr3_aa: CASSFIQGNYGYTF
cdr3_nt: TGTGCCAGCAGCTTTATACAGGGGAACTATGGCTACACCTTC

clone_size: many
v_call: TRBV7-9
j_call: TRBJ2-7
d_call: .
cdr3_aa: CASSYTGTHEQYF
cdr3_nt: TGTGCCAGCAGCTATACAGGGACCCACGAGCAGTACTTC

clone_size: .
v_call: TRBV2
j_call: TRBJ2-3
d_call: TRBD2
cdr3_aa: CASSSLAGVPLGTDTQYF
cdr3_nt: TGTGCCAGCAGTTCACTAGCGGGGGTACCTTTGGGTACAGATACGCAGTATTTT

clone_size: few
v_call: TRBV29-1
j_call: TRBJ1-1
d_call: TRBD1
cdr3_aa: CSGIPRQGGTEAFF
cdr3_nt: TGCAGCGGTATACCGCGACAGGGCGGGACTGAAGCTTTCTTT

clone_size: .
v_call: TRBV29-1
j_call: TRBJ2-3
d_call: .
cdr3_aa: CSDRTAGTDTQYF
cdr3_nt: TGCAGCGACAGGACAGCCGGCACAGATACGCAGTATTTT

clone_size: few
v_call: TRBV3-1
j_call: TRBJ2-7
d_call: TRBD2
cdr3_aa: CASSQVWGGLEEQYF
cdr3_nt: TGTGCCAGCAGCCAAGTCTGGGGAGGGTTGGAAGAGCAGTACTTC

clone_size: .
v_call: TRBV5-1
j_call: TRBJ1-1
d_call: TRBD1
cdr3_aa: CASSLTGQGDTEAFF
cdr3_nt: TGCGCCAGCAGCTTGACAGGGCAGGGGGACACTGAAGCTTTCTTT

clone_size: few
v_call: TRBV2
j_call: TRBJ1-5
d_call: .
cdr3_aa: CASSEEGWGNQPQHF
cdr3_nt: TGTGCCAGCAGTGAAGAGGGTTGGGGCAATCAGCCCCAGCATTTT

clone_size: few
v_call: TRBV2
j_call: TRBJ2-7
d_call: .
cdr3_aa: CASSEALPGRRRYYEQYF
cdr3_nt: TGTGCCAGCAGTGAAGCGCTTCCGGGGAGGCGACGCTACTACGAGCAGTACTTC

clone_size: .
v_call: TRBV20-1
j_call: TRBJ2-3
d_call: TRBD2
cdr3_aa: CSARREGDTQYF
cdr3_nt: TGCAGTGCTAGGCGGGAGGGAGATACGCAGTATTTT

clone_size: .
v_call: TRBV5-1
j_call: TRBJ2-5
d_call: TRBD2
cdr3_aa: CASSLRREGPETQYF
cdr3_nt: TGCGCCAGCAGCTTGCGGCGGGAGGGCCCAGAGACCCAGTACTTC

clone_size: few
v_call: TRBV4-1
j_call: TRBJ2-2
d_call: .
cdr3_aa: CASSQRGGLLTGELFF
cdr3_nt: TGCGCCAGCAGCCAAAGAGGTGGACTACTCACCGGGGAGCTGTTTTTT

clone_size: .
v_call: TRBV2
j_call: TRBJ1-2
d_call: .
cdr3_aa: CASSLDSAPGYTF
cdr3_nt: TGTGCCAGCAGCCTGGACAGCGCGCCTGGCTACACCTTC

clone_size: .
v_call: TRBV5-1
j_call: TRBJ2-3
d_call: .
cdr3_aa: CASSPGRVMSTADTQYF
cdr3_nt: TGCGCCAGCAGCCCCGGGCGCGTGATGAGCACCGCAGATACGCAGTATTTT

clone_size: .
v_call: TRBV5-1
j_call: TRBJ2-3
d_call: .
cdr3_aa: CASSLDYGDTDTQYF
cdr3_nt: TGCGCCAGCAGCTTGGATTACGGAGACACAGATACGCAGTATTTT

clone_size: once
v_call: TRBV2
j_call: TRBJ2-2
d_call: .
cdr3_aa: CASSEGPGELFF
cdr3_nt: TGTGCCAGCAGTGAGGGGCCCGGGGAGCTGTTTTTT

clone_size: few
v_call: TRBV12-3/TRBV12-4
j_call: TRBJ2-7
d_call: .
cdr3_aa: CASSLGGSGSYEQYF
cdr3_nt: TGTGCCAGCAGTTTAGGGGGGTCAGGCTCCTACGAGCAGTACTTC

clone_size: few
v_call: TRBV28
j_call: TRBJ1-6
d_call: .
cdr3_aa: CASSSRDYFNSPLHF
cdr3_nt: TGTGCCAGCAGCTCTCGGGACTATTTTAATTCACCCCTCCACTTT

clone_size: many
v_call: TRBV7-3
j_call: TRBJ2-5
d_call: .
cdr3_aa: CASSLGSGVGQETQYF
cdr3_nt: TGTGCCAGCAGCTTAGGCAGCGGAGTGGGTCAAGAGACCCAGTACTTC

clone_size: .
v_call: TRBV12-3/TRBV12-4
j_call: TRBJ2-1
d_call: TRBD2
cdr3_aa: CASSSGRALGYNEQFF
cdr3_nt: TGTGCCAGCAGTAGCGGGAGGGCCCTCGGGTACAATGAGCAGTTCTTC

clone_size: few
v_call: TRBV4-1
j_call: TRBJ1-3
d_call: TRBD1
cdr3_aa: CASRSGTAFGNTIYF
cdr3_nt: TGCGCCAGCAGGTCTGGGACAGCCTTTGGAAACACCATATATTTT

clone_size: .
v_call: TRBV6-5
j_call: TRBJ1-1
d_call: .
cdr3_aa: CASSWGTEAFF
cdr3_nt: TGTGCCAGCAGCTGGGGCACTGAAGCTTTCTTT

clone_size: .
v_call: TRBV29-1
j_call: TRBJ2-3
d_call: TRBD2
cdr3_aa: CSVEGGARTDTQYF
cdr3_nt: TGCAGCGTTGAGGGAGGGGCCCGCACAGATACGCAGTATTTT

clone_size: many
v_call: TRBV5-5
j_call: TRBJ2-1
d_call: .
cdr3_aa: CASSLDARVDEQFF
cdr3_nt: TGTGCCAGCAGCTTGGATGCCAGGGTGGATGAGCAGTTCTTC

clone_size: many
v_call: TRBV2
j_call: TRBJ2-7
d_call: TRBD1
cdr3_aa: CAIRTGSSYEQYF
cdr3_nt: TGTGCCATCCGGACAGGGAGCTCCTACGAGCAGTACTTC

clone_size: few
v_call: TRBV7-2
j_call: TRBJ2-7
d_call: .
cdr3_aa: CASSLGGAGLSYEQYF
cdr3_nt: TGTGCCAGCAGCTTAGGCGGGGCAGGTCTTTCCTACGAGCAGTACTTC

clone_size: .
v_call: TRBV5-4
j_call: TRBJ1-1
d_call: .
cdr3_aa: CASQLVGGTEAFF
cdr3_nt: TGTGCCAGCCAGCTGGTTGGGGGGACTGAAGCTTTCTTT

clone_size: .
v_call: TRBV28
j_call: TRBJ1-5
d_call: .
cdr3_aa: CASSSIRVNQPQHF
cdr3_nt: TGTGCCAGCAGTTCGATCCGGGTGAATCAGCCCCAGCATTTT

clone_size: .
v_call: TRBV5-1
j_call: TRBJ1-6
d_call: .
cdr3_aa: CASSLGQGSSPLHF
cdr3_nt: TGCGCCAGCAGCTTGGGGCAGGGCAGTTCACCCCTCCACTTT

clone_size: few
v_call: TRBV5-1
j_call: TRBJ2-7
d_call: TRBD2
cdr3_aa: CASSLVTGAGREQYF
cdr3_nt: TGCGCCAGCAGCTTGGTAACTGGAGCGGGGCGCGAGCAGTACTTC